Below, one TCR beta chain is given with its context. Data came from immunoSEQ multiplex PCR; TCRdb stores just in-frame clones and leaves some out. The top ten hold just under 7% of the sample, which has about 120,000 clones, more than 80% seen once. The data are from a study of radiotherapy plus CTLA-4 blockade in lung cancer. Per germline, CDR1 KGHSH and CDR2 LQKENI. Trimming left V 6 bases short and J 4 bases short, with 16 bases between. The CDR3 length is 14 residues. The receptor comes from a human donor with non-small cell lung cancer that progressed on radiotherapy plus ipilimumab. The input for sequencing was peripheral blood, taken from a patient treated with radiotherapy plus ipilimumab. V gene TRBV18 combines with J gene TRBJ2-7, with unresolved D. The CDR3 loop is CASSLGSTRYEQYF. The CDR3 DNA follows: TGTGCCAGCTCCCTCGGGTCGACCCGGTACGAGCAGTACTTC. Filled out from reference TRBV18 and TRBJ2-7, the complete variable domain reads NAGVMQNPRHLVRRRGQEARLRCSPMKGHSHVYWYRQLPEEGLKFMVYLQKENIIDESGMPKERFSAEFPKEGPSILRIQQVVRGDSAAYFCASSLGSTRYEQYFGPGTRLTVT.